A single sample gave rise to the 19 T cell receptor beta chains below, sequenced in a study of blood T cell repertoires in COVID-19. The repertoire was sequenced with immunoSEQ multiplex PCR; TCRdb's copy has only in-frame clones and lacks some. The sample has 45,000 to 70,000 clones, around 86% seen once. Sequenced input: peripheral blood. These receptors all stem from a woman older than 75 with active or convalescent COVID-19.

The chain joins TRBV2 to TRBJ1-1, with 8 nucleotides matching TRBD1. The CDR3 runs 15 residues. The germline V gene encodes CDR1 SNHLY and CDR2 FYNNEI. V was clipped by 4 bases and J by 1 base; unmatched bases: 5. CDR3 in DNA: TGTGCCAGCAGTGCCCACAGGGGGGCGAACACTGAAGCTTTCTTT. This encodes CASSAHRGANTEAFF.

The gene calls are TRBV7-3 and TRBJ2-5; 7 nucleotides agree with TRBD2. CDR1 is SGHTA and CDR2 is FQGTGA in the germline V gene. V was clipped by 2 bases and J by 5 bases; unmatched bases: 5. CDR3 length: 14 amino acids. The CDR3, as DNA: TGTGCCAGCAGCTTAGCGGGGGATGGGGAGACCCAGTACTTC. Its translation is CASSLAGDGETQYF.

The chain uses TRBV7-9 and TRBJ2-2; perhaps TRBD1 as D (6 bases). The CDR3 totals 14 residues. Deletions cut 5 bases from V and 2 bases from J, with 9 bases between. The V gene's germline CDR1 is SEHNR and CDR2 FQNEAQ (reference sequence). The CDR3: CASSPQGNTGELFF. The CDR3 DNA reads TGTGCCAGCAGCCCACAGGGTAACACCGGGGAGCTGTTTTTT.

This clone has only a few counts. The chain carries TRBV4-1 and TRBJ1-2, with a tentative D call TRBD1 (6 bases). Germline lookup yields CDR1 MGHRA and CDR2 YSYEKL. V lost 0 bases, J lost 4 bases, and 12 bases lay in between. CDR3 length equals 15 residues. This CDR3 is CASSQERQVRYGYTF. The CDR3, as DNA: TGCGCCAGCAGCCAAGAAAGACAGGTTCGCTATGGCTACACCTTC.

The gene calls are TRBV28 and TRBJ2-7, with TRBD2 matching over 14 bases. Losses at the gene ends were 2 bases for V and 4 bases for J; bases not matched to a gene: 7. The CDR3 has 17 amino acids. CDR1 and CDR2 from the germline V gene are MDHEN and SYDVKM. Here the CDR3 reads CASSLPRTSGGQYEQYF. The CDR3 coding sequence is TGTGCCAGCAGTTTACCCCGGACTAGCGGGGGGCAGTACGAGCAGTACTTC.

The genes are TRBV21-1 and TRBJ1-6. TRBV21-1 is flagged as a pseudogene. The CDR3 runs 20 residues. The CDR3 reads CASSKGGGHHQISYNSPLHF. CDR3 nucleotides: TGTGCCAGCAGCAAAGGGGGGGGACACCACCAAATCTCCTATAATTCACCCCTCCACTTT.

The J gene is TRBJ1-1, the V gene TRBV11-2, with D maybe TRBD1 (5 bases). Germline CDR1 SGHAT, CDR2 FQNNGV. Trimming took off 5 bases at V and 8 bases at J, with 12 bases between the two ends. The CDR3 is 12 residues long. The CDR3 loop is CASSIRRTEAFF. DNA of the CDR3: TGTGCCAGCAGCATACGGCGGACAGAAGCTTTCTTT.

The gene calls are TRBV10-2 and TRBJ2-7, with D perhaps TRBD1 (6 bases). V was shortened by 7 bases and J by 3 bases, with 13 bases between the two germline ends. This CDR3 spans 13 amino acids. Germline lookup yields CDR1 WSHSY and CDR2 SAAADI. DNA for the CDR3: TGCGCCAGCAATGGAGTAGGGGGCTACGAGCAGTACTTC. Protein sequence: CASNGVGGYEQYF.

The V gene is TRBV19, the J gene TRBJ1-4, with D perhaps matching TRBD1 (5 bases). This CDR3 has 15 amino acids. Germline-derived CDR1 and CDR2 are LNHDA and SQIVND (reference sequence). Trimming took 8 bases from V and 4 from J, leaving 17 bases between them. The CDR3 region is CASRRHERGNEKLFF. CDR3 nucleotide sequence: TGTGCCAGTCGTCGACATGAAAGGGGTAATGAAAAACTGTTTTTT.

The V call is TRBV6-5, the J call TRBJ1-2; 8 nucleotides align to TRBD1. CDR1 is MNHEY and CDR2 is SVGAGI in the germline V gene. This CDR3 is 13 amino acids long. With 5 bases clipped from V and 8 bases from J, the junction kept 7 bases outside the gene matches. CDR3: CASSQGAPGGYTF. In nucleotides, the CDR3 is TGTGCCAGCAGTCAGGGGGCGCCGGGAGGCTACACCTTC.

CDR3 DNA sequence: TGCAGCGTTGAAGATCTGTCCAGGTCGGGGACCGGGGAGCTGTTTTTT. Its protein product is CSVEDLSRSGTGELFF. The V gene is TRBV29-1, the J gene TRBJ2-2; TRBD2 might be the D (5 bases). Deletions cut 0 bases from V and 5 bases from J, with 16 bases between. Germline assignment: CDR1 SQVTM and CDR2 ANQGSEA. The CDR3 consists of 16 residues.

This chain connects TRBV28 to TRBJ1-2; D ambiguous. V was clipped by 3 bases and J by 0 bases, with 14 bases between them. Germline CDR1 MDHEN, CDR2 SYDVKM. There are 16 residues in the CDR3. Here the CDR3 DNA reads TGTGCCAGCAGTTTGTCCCCAGGACTGACTAACTATGGCTACACCTTC. Translation: CASSLSPGLTNYGYTF.

The table lists this clone with many counts. This rearrangement joins TRBV2 to TRBJ1-2; possible D gene TRBD1, 5 bases. V was shortened by 8 bases and J by 8 bases, with 18 bases between the two germline ends. Per germline, CDR1 SNHLY and CDR2 FYNNEI. This CDR3 spans 13 amino acids. The CDR3 nucleotides are TGTGCCAGCGCCGCGGCAGGGTTGGGCGGCTACACCTTC. Translated: CASAAAGLGGYTF.

This clone was seen a few times. The genes are TRBV7-2 and TRBJ1-4; D not resolved. The V gene's germline CDR1 is SGHTA and CDR2 FQGNSA. The CDR3 sequence is 13 residues long. Between the trimmed V and J ends, which lost 5 bases and 0 bases, there was a span of 4 bases. CDR3 residues: CASSPSTNEKLFF. In nucleotides, the CDR3 is TGTGCCAGCAGCCCCTCAACTAATGAAAAACTGTTTTTT.

This sequence joins TRBV18 and TRBJ1-1; D remains unclear. Germline V gives CDR1 KGHSH, CDR2 LQKENI. The CDR3 is 15 amino acids. V lost 2 bases and J 6 bases, leaving 16 bases between the germline ends. DNA for the CDR3: TGTGCCAGCTCACCATCCACAAACCGTGCCCCTGAAGCTTTCTTT. Its protein is CASSPSTNRAPEAFF. The full variable domain, rest sourced from reference TRBV18 and TRBJ1-1, is NAGVMQNPRHLVRRRGQEARLRCSPMKGHSHVYWYRQLPEEGLKFMVYLQKENIIDESGMPKERFSAEFPKEGPSILRIQQVVRGDSAAYFCASSPSTNRAPEAFFGQGTRLTVV.

The CDR3 DNA follows: TGTGCCAGCAGTTTTGCGGGATTCACTGAAGCTTTCTTT. Translating it yields CASSFAGFTEAFF. This chain connects TRBV12-3 or TRBV12-4 to TRBJ1-1, with no clear D. The V end lost 3 bases, the J end lost 4 bases, and 9 bases lay between the germline ends. The CDR3 covers 13 residues.

The rearrangement uses TRBV7-9 and TRBJ2-3, with D possibly matching TRBD2 (7 bases). The CDR3 consists of 17 residues. Deletions cut 1 base from V and 6 bases from J, with 20 bases between. Germline CDR1 and CDR2: SEHNR and FQNEAQ (reference sequence). CDR3: CASSLVHDGGQADTQYF. CDR3 sequence (DNA): TGTGCCAGCAGCTTAGTCCATGACGGGGGGCAAGCCGATACGCAGTATTTT.

The chain has TRBV6-2 or TRBV6-3 and TRBJ2-7, with D uncertain. Germline-derived CDR1 and CDR2 are MNHEY and SVGEGT. V dropped 2 bases and J dropped 2 bases, with 13 bases sitting between them. This CDR3 has 15 amino acids. The CDR3 region is CASSYLLRHAYEQYF. In nucleotides, the CDR3 is TGTGCCAGCAGTTACCTTCTTCGACACGCCTACGAGCAGTACTTC.

V usage is TRBV4-1 and J usage is TRBJ2-3, with 10 bases identical to TRBD2. J lost 4 bases, V lost 1 base, and 11 bases had no gene match. The germline CDR1 and CDR2 sequences are MGHRA and YSYEKL. The CDR3 runs 18 residues. The CDR3 DNA sequence: TGCGCCAGCAGCCAAGGCACTAGCGGGATCCCCCCCGCAGATACGCAGTATTTT. This translates into CASSQGTSGIPPADTQYF.